The rows below give T cell receptor beta chains drawn from one sample of a study of blood T cell repertoires in COVID-19. Sequencing used immunoSEQ multiplex PCR; TCRdb keeps in-frame clones, though not all of them. The sample gives 140,000 to 150,000 clones, approximately 82% of which show up once; approximately 16% is in the top ten. The sequencing input was peripheral blood. The source is a human donor with acute or convalescent COVID-19. The donor label of this sample is uncertain. CDR3s include the opening cysteine and the closing phenylalanine or tryptophan. A D gene is named only where the DNA matches it firmly. Clone size is stated in some rows and not others, as once, few, many or a class when expanded.

TRBV9	TRBJ1-1	.	.	TGTGCCAGCAGCCCACACTTGGACAGCAACACTGAAGCTTTCTTT	CASSPHLDSNTEAFF
TRBV7-2	TRBJ2-5	.	.	TGTGCCAGCAGCCCCCCCGGGGGAGAGACCCAGTACTTC	CASSPPGGETQYF
TRBV7-9	TRBJ1-2	.	.	TGTGCCAGCAGCTTTACAGGGAATGGCTACACCTTC	CASSFTGNGYTF
TRBV5-6	TRBJ2-4	.	.	TGTGCCAGCACCCACAGGCAGACAGCCAAAAACATTCAGTACTTC	CASTHRQTAKNIQYF
TRBV19	TRBJ1-2	.	TRBD1	TGTGCCAGCAGAGGGACAGGGGAAAGTAACTATGGCTACACCTTC	CASRGTGESNYGYTF
TRBV5-1	TRBJ1-1	.	.	TGCGCCAGCAGCCCGACAGCCGGGACAAACGAAGCTTTCTTT	CASSPTAGTNEAFF
TRBV11-2	TRBJ2-7	.	.	TGTGCCAGCAGCTTAGGGCACTACGAGCAGTACTTC	CASSLGHYEQYF
TRBV4-2	TRBJ2-3	.	TRBD2	TGTGCCAGCAGCCAAGTGGCTCGCGGGGGTTATACGCAGTATTTT	CASSQVARGGYTQYF
TRBV11-2	TRBJ2-3	.	.	TGTGCCAGCAGCTTAGAAGGCCCTTCCGAGGAGTATTTT	CASSLEGPSEEYF
TRBV19	TRBJ1-1	.	.	TGTGCCAGTAGTATGGGGAGGGGTAGTCCCACTGAAGCTTTCTTT	CASSMGRGSPTEAFF
TRBV9	TRBJ2-2	.	TRBD2	TGTGCCAGCAGCGTAGGCTTAGCGGGGGCTACCGGGGAGCTGTTTTTT	CASSVGLAGATGELFF
TRBV7-3	TRBJ2-2	.	.	TGTGCCAGCAGCTTAACGAGGGACACCGGGGAGCTGTTTTTT	CASSLTRDTGELFF
TRBV10-3	TRBJ1-2	.	TRBD1	TGTGCCATCAGTGCGATTACAGGGGGCCGAGGTGGCTACACCTTC	CAISAITGGRGGYTF
TRBV18	TRBJ1-1	.	.	TGTGCCAGCTCACGCGGAGGGCATCAGAACACTGAAGCTTTCTTT	CASSRGGHQNTEAFF
TRBV14	TRBJ1-2	.	.	TGTGCCAGCAGCCAAGAAACTTATGGCTACACCTTC	CASSQETYGYTF
TRBV5-1	TRBJ1-6	.	.	TGCGCCAGCAGCTACACAGGGAGGGGGACCACTAATTCACCCCTCCACTTT	CASSYTGRGTTNSPLHF
TRBV5-1	TRBJ2-1	few	TRBD1	TGCGCCAGCAGCTGGGACAGGGGAACTCGGGAGCAGTTCTTC	CASSWDRGTREQFF
TRBV6-2/TRBV6-3	TRBJ1-2	.	TRBD1	TGTGCCAGCAGTCCGATATTCGCCGGGACAGGGGGCTATGGCTACACCTTC	CASSPIFAGTGGYGYTF
TRBV10-3	TRBJ2-1	.	TRBD2	TGTGCCATCAGTGAGTCGTTAGCGGGGGCCTACAATGAGCAGTTCTTC	CAISESLAGAYNEQFF
TRBV5-1	TRBJ2-2	once	TRBD1	TGCGCCAGCAGCGAGACAGGGGGCAACACCGGGGAGCTGTTTTTT	CASSETGGNTGELFF
TRBV5-6	TRBJ1-2	.	.	TGTGCCAGCAGCTTCCAGGGAAGCTATGGCTACACCTTC	CASSFQGSYGYTF
TRBV24-1	TRBJ2-1	.	TRBD1	TGTGCCACCAGTGACGGAAGGGGGCGCGCCTATGAGCAGTTCTTC	CATSDGRGRAYEQFF
TRBV5-4	TRBJ2-2	.	.	TGTGCCAGCAGCTTGGCAGGGGGGTTCGGGGAGCTGTTTTTT	CASSLAGGFGELFF
TRBV7-9	TRBJ2-2	.	TRBD1	TGTGCCAGCAGCCCACAGGGGGCTACCGGGGAGCTGTTTTTT	CASSPQGATGELFF
TRBV5-1	TRBJ1-4	.	TRBD1	TGCGCCAGCAGCCTTCGACAGGGTGGTGAAAAACTGTTTTTT	CASSLRQGGEKLFF
TRBV11-3	TRBJ1-1	.	.	TGTGCCAGCAGCCCGAAGGCAGGGATGAACACTGAAGCTTTCTTT	CASSPKAGMNTEAFF
TRBV5-4	TRBJ1-1	.	.	TGTGCCAGCAAACAGACGAACACTGAAGCTTTCTTT	CASKQTNTEAFF
TRBV7-9	TRBJ1-1	.	.	TGTGCCAGCAGCTCGTCCCCTCTTTGGGAGGCTTTCTTT	CASSSSPLWEAFF
TRBV7-2	TRBJ2-7	.	.	TGTGCCAGCAGCTTAGAACTTGCCGAGCAGTACTTC	CASSLELAEQYF
TRBV19	TRBJ1-5	few	TRBD1	TGTGCCACTAAGACAGGGGCAGGCAATCAGCCCCAGCATTTT	CATKTGAGNQPQHF
TRBV24-1	TRBJ1-2	.	.	TGTGCCACCAGTGATGGGAGGGGTCACTATGGCTACACCTTC	CATSDGRGHYGYTF
TRBV7-6	TRBJ2-6	.	TRBD2	TGTGCCAGCAGCTTAGGGTCCAGCGGGGGAGGTGGGGCCAACGTCCTGACTTTC	CASSLGSSGGGGANVLTF
TRBV19	TRBJ2-7	.	.	TGTGCCAGTACTGACAGCACCTACGAGCAGTACTTC	CASTDSTYEQYF
TRBV6-6	TRBJ2-7	.	TRBD1	TGTGCCAGCAGTCCCGGGACAGCCTACGAGCAGTACTTC	CASSPGTAYEQYF
TRBV2	TRBJ1-2	.	.	TGTGCCAGCAGTGAAGCGCTTGGTTGGGGGCCCCTCGGGCCTAACTATGGCTACACCTTC	CASSEALGWGPLGPNYGYTF
TRBV4-3	TRBJ2-1	.	TRBD1	TGCGCCAGCAGCCAGGGTCTCGGGACAGGGATGGACAATGAGCAGTTCTTC	CASSQGLGTGMDNEQFF
TRBV18	TRBJ2-1	once	.	TGTGCCAGCTCCCAGAGTTTGGGGAAGGGAGTGGATTTAGATGAGCAGTTCTTC	CASSQSLGKGVDLDEQFF
TRBV5-1	TRBJ2-7	.	TRBD1	TGCGCCAGCAGCTCGGACAGGGGGAGGCAGTACTTC	CASSSDRGRQYF
TRBV4-3	TRBJ1-2	.	TRBD1	TGCGCCAGCAGCCTAGAAGGGGGCGACTATGGCTACACCTTC	CASSLEGGDYGYTF
TRBV19	TRBJ1-5	.	TRBD1	TGTGCCAGTAGTATAGCCGAGGAGACAGGGTACAATCAGCCCCAGCATTTT	CASSIAEETGYNQPQHF
TRBV7-3	TRBJ1-6	once	TRBD1	TGTGCCAGCAGCTTCGGGACAGGGTACTCACCCCTCCACTTT	CASSFGTGYSPLHF
TRBV5-1	TRBJ1-4	.	.	TGCGCCAGCAGCAGGTCAACAGCCCCTATTGAAAAACTGTTTTTT	CASSRSTAPIEKLFF
TRBV6-4	TRBJ1-1	.	.	TGTGCCAGCAGTTACTCGAACAGGAACACTGAAGCTTTCTTT	CASSYSNRNTEAFF
TRBV3-1/TRBV3-2	TRBJ1-2	.	.	TGTGCCAGCAGCCCTGACAGCTCCTATGGCTACACCTTC	CASSPDSSYGYTF
TRBV19	TRBJ2-2	.	TRBD1	TGTGCCAGTAGTAGGGGGACAGGGCTAAACACCGGGGAGCTGTTTTTT	CASSRGTGLNTGELFF